This T cell receptor (beta chain) was documented in a study of OX40 agonist ivuxolimab in advanced cancers. The CDR3 is made up of 14 amino acids. Germline lookup yields CDR1 SGDLS and CDR2 YYNGEE. V shed 0 bases and J shed 4 bases, with 11 bases lying between them. Sequencing used immunoSEQ multiplex PCR; TCRdb keeps in-frame clones, though not all of them. This sample has under 75,000 clones, with about four fifths found just once. The TCR originated in an adult with an advanced solid tumor such as melanoma, head and neck, liver or kidney cancer. Specimen: CD4+ or CD8+ T cells sorted from blood, collected in a trial of the OX40 agonist ivuxolimab. This sequence joins TRBV9 and TRBJ2-7; the D gene is possibly TRBD2 (6 bases). The CDR3 sequence is CASSVGPAGYEQYF. In DNA form, the CDR3 reads TGTGCCAGCAGCGTAGGGCCCGCGGGGTACGAGCAGTACTTC.